Presented here are 28 T cell receptor beta chains from one specimen sequenced in a study of long-term antiretroviral therapy in people with HIV. Survey-level immunoSEQ v3.0 assays were run. This table comes from immunoSEQ multiplex PCR, and its TCRdb copy is limited to in-frame clones, with some not included. The table has fewer than 30,000 clones, roughly 83% seen once. Specimen: unsorted PBMCs, collected approximately 2.9 years after starting antiretroviral therapy. The origin of the receptors is a man between 25 and 39 years old with HIV.

This clone was observed a handful of times. CDR3 bases: TGCGCCAGCAGCTTGGCGGATCAAGAGACCCAGTACTTC. Encoded protein: CASSLADQETQYF. The chain uses TRBV5-1 and TRBJ2-5; D not certain. The CDR3 spans 13 residues. Trimming took off 0 bases at V and 2 bases at J, with 5 bases between the two ends. From germline, CDR1 is SGHRS and CDR2 YFSETQ. Complete variable domain (other parts from reference TRBV5-1 and TRBJ2-5): KAGVTQTPRYLIKTRGQQVTLSCSPISGHRSVSWYQQTPGQGLQFLFEYFSETQRNKGNFPGRFSGRQFSNSRSEMNVSTLELGDSALYLCASSLADQETQYFGPGTRLLVL.

The J gene is TRBJ1-1, the V gene TRBV14; D is unresolved. Germline CDR1 is SGHDN and CDR2 is FVKESK. V was trimmed by 4 bases and J by 4 bases, leaving 7 bases between them. There are 12 residues in the CDR3. In DNA form, the CDR3 reads TGTGCCAGCAGCCCAAGTATCACTGAAGCTTTCTTT. Translation: CASSPSITEAFF. Supplemented by reference TRBV14 and TRBJ1-1, the full variable domain reads EAGVTQFPSHSVIEKGQTVTLRCDPISGHDNLYWYRRVMGKEIKFLLHFVKESKQDESGMPNNRFLAERTGGTYSTLKVQPAELEDSGVYFCASSPSITEAFFGQGTRLTVV.

V is TRBV30 and J is TRBJ1-5, with D possibly matching TRBD1 (6 bases). Germline-derived CDR1 and CDR2 are GTSNPN and SVGIG (reference sequence). This CDR3 spans 14 amino acids. Trimming left V 3 bases short and J 11 bases short, with 20 bases between. CDR3 residues: CAWSVRGREIAQHF. CDR3 DNA sequence: TGTGCCTGGAGCGTCAGGGGTCGGGAGATAGCCCAGCATTTT.

In its sample, this clone was seen a few times. The V call is TRBV7-9, the J call TRBJ2-2; a possible D gene is TRBD1 (6 bases). Germline-derived CDR1 and CDR2 are SEHNR and FQNEAQ (reference sequence). The length of the CDR3 is 15 residues. The germline V and J ends were trimmed by 5 bases and 3 bases, with 13 bases remaining between them. CDR3 in amino acids: CASSHTGHHTGELFF. CDR3 coding DNA: TGTGCCAGCAGCCATACGGGACACCACACCGGGGAGCTGTTTTTT.

This chain connects TRBV19 to TRBJ2-1; the D call may be TRBD1 or TRBD2 (7 bases each). Trimming removed 6 bases at V and 0 bases at J, with 15 bases between. Per the germline V gene, CDR1 is LNHDA and CDR2 is SQIVND (reference sequence). This CDR3 spans 16 amino acids. The CDR3 DNA reads TGTGCCAGTAGGCTCCAGGGGGGGAGCTCCTACAATGAGCAGTTCTTC. Protein sequence: CASRLQGGSSYNEQFF.

V and J are TRBV7-3 and TRBJ2-1; TRBD2 aligns across 9 bases. There are 14 residues in the CDR3. V trimming: 0 bases; J trimming: 7 bases; junction bases outside the gene matches: 1. Germline CDR1 and CDR2: SGHTA and FQGTGA. The CDR3: CASSLTSGGNEQFF. Here the CDR3 DNA reads TGTGCCAGCAGCTTAACGAGCGGGGGGAATGAGCAGTTCTTC.

The chain links TRBV5-8 to TRBJ2-1; 7 bases are a match to TRBD1. V lost 4 bases, J lost 5 bases, and 12 bases stayed unmatched. The CDR3 spans 16 residues. The germline gives CDR1 SGHTS, CDR2 YDEGEE. CDR3 in DNA: TGTGCCAGCAGCCATCGGAAGGGGGCTATGGACAATGAGCAGTTCTTC. It translates to CASSHRKGAMDNEQFF.

The chain couples TRBV28 to TRBJ1-2, with 8 positions matching TRBD1. The trim removed 7 bases at V and 5 bases at J, leaving 6 bases unmatched. The germline gives CDR1 MDHEN, CDR2 SYDVKM. This CDR3 comprises 13 residues. CDR3 sequence (DNA): TGTGCCAGCACCCTACAGGGGGGATATGGCTACACCTTC. The encoded protein is CASTLQGGYGYTF.

This chain connects TRBV15 to TRBJ1-1; 7 positions agree with TRBD1. This CDR3 has 13 residues. Looked up from germline, CDR1 is LNHNV and CDR2 is YYDKDF (reference sequence). Trimming took 3 bases from V and 5 from J; bases not matched to a gene: 3. DNA of the CDR3: TGTGCCACCAGCAGTAAACAGGGGACTGAAGCTTTCTTT. Translation gives CATSSKQGTEAFF.

The chain carries TRBV19 and TRBJ1-1; no firm D call. V lost 6 bases and J lost 4, with 15 bases in between. CDR3 size: 14 residues. Per the germline V gene, CDR1 is LNHDA and CDR2 is SQIVND (reference sequence). For the CDR3, the DNA is TGTGCCAGTAGGGGAGGGAGTTTCGGCACTGAAGCTTTCTTT. This encodes CASRGGSFGTEAFF.

The chain couples TRBV6-1 to TRBJ2-5; 10 bases fit TRBD1. Germline CDR1 reads MNHNS; CDR2 reads SASEGT. After removal of 3 bases from V and 4 bases from J, the junction contained 11 bases not matched to a gene. The CDR3 covers 17 residues. The CDR3 loop reads CASSDPTGGLNGETQYF. DNA of the CDR3: TGTGCCAGCAGTGACCCGACAGGGGGCCTAAACGGAGAGACCCAGTACTTC.

The genes are TRBV30 and TRBJ2-5; D perhaps matches TRBD1 (6 bases). Germline CDR1 reads GTSNPN; CDR2 reads SVGIG (reference sequence). This CDR3 contains 16 residues. V dropped 0 bases and J dropped 2 bases, with 16 bases sitting between them. CDR3 coding DNA: TGTGCCTGGAGTGTCCCAATTGTGGGGGCACAAGAGACCCAGTACTTC. Translating it yields CAWSVPIVGAQETQYF.

This clone was seen just once. This chain uses TRBV5-1 with TRBJ2-7; weak D call: TRBD2 (6 bases). This CDR3 has 13 amino acids. The V gene's germline CDR1 is SGHRS and CDR2 YFSETQ. Trimming stripped 0 bases from V and 7 bases from J, with 11 bases between. The CDR3 region is CASSLGDFWEQYF. The CDR3 DNA reads TGCGCCAGCAGCTTGGGGGACTTTTGGGAGCAGTACTTC.

The chain links TRBV5-1 to TRBJ2-5; 9 nucleotides agree with TRBD2. V was clipped by 1 base and J by 3 bases; unmatched bases: 10. This CDR3 spans 17 amino acids. Germline V gene lookup returns CDR1 SGHRS and CDR2 YFSETQ. CDR3: CASSLIPLAGYKETQYF. CDR3 coding DNA: TGCGCCAGCAGCTTGATCCCGCTAGCGGGGTACAAAGAGACCCAGTACTTC.

The chain couples TRBV19 to TRBJ2-3; TRBD2 matches at 10 bases. The CDR3 runs to 13 residues. Trimming cost V 10 bases and J 1 base; bases outside gene matches: 2. Germline V gene data show CDR1 as LNHDA and CDR2 as SQIVND (reference sequence). The CDR3 DNA follows: TGTGCCATAGGGACTAGCGGCACAGATACGCAGTATTTT. Encoded protein: CAIGTSGTDTQYF.

The V gene is TRBV4-1, the J gene TRBJ1-5, with D possibly TRBD1 on 5 matching bases. V was clipped by 2 bases and J by 0 bases, with 17 bases between them. This CDR3 contains 18 residues. CDR1 MGHRA and CDR2 YSYEKL come from the germline V gene. The CDR3 protein is CASSQFGIGTDSNQPQHF. CDR3 DNA sequence: TGCGCCAGCAGCCAATTTGGAATTGGGACGGATAGCAATCAGCCCCAGCATTTT.

The chain joins TRBV5-1 to TRBJ2-5; D is perhaps TRBD1 or TRBD2 (6 bases each). V shed 0 bases and J shed 10 bases, with 25 bases lying between them. The CDR3 covers 17 residues. Germline V gene data show CDR1 as SGHRS and CDR2 as YFSETQ. Here the CDR3 reads CASSLDPRDGGRGGQYF. CDR3 sequence (DNA): TGCGCCAGCAGCTTGGACCCCCGGGACGGGGGAAGAGGGGGCCAGTACTTC.

This sequence joins TRBV18 and TRBJ2-5; 7 bases map to TRBD1. The J call may be faulty, since TRBJ2-7 better matches the DNA end. CDR1 KGHSH and CDR2 LQKENI come from the germline V gene. This CDR3 is built from 16 residues. For the CDR3, the DNA is TGTGCCAGCTCACCACGTAAAGGACAGGAGCCCTACGAGCAGTACTTC. Amino acid sequence: CASSPRKGQEPYEQYF.

The chain couples TRBV11-2 to TRBJ2-1; the D is unclear. The CDR3 has 12 amino acids. Germline CDR1 SGHAT, CDR2 FQNNGV. Between the trimmed V and J ends, which lost 6 bases and 10 bases, there was a span of 13 bases. CDR3 in DNA: TGTGCCAGCAGTCGGACCCGGAACGAGCAGTTCTTC. Protein: CASSRTRNEQFF.

This clone came up once. The rearrangement uses TRBV21-1 and TRBJ1-5. TRBV21-1 constitutes a pseudogene. The CDR3 loop spans 19 amino acids. Here the CDR3 DNA reads TGTGCCAGCAGCCTCCGCCCCGGCAGAGTTAACGATAGCAATCAGCCCCAGCATTTT. Encoded protein: CASSLRPGRVNDSNQPQHF.

The chain recombines TRBV19 with TRBJ2-3; D remains unclear. CDR3 size: 13 residues. CDR1 and CDR2 from the germline V gene are LNHDA and SQIVND (reference sequence). V was clipped by 1 base and J by 2 bases, with 4 bases between them. CDR3 DNA: TGTGCCAGTAGTATAGGTACCACAGATACGCAGTATTTT. It translates to CASSIGTTDTQYF.

This chain links TRBV27 with TRBJ2-5, with D unclear. Germline V lookup: CDR1 MNHEY, CDR2 SMNVEV (reference sequence). The CDR3 has 13 residues. Trimming removed 6 bases from V and 3 bases from J, with 11 bases in between. CDR3 sequence: CASRTTAKETQYF. Written as DNA, the CDR3 is TGTGCCAGCAGAACTACCGCGAAAGAGACCCAGTACTTC.

J is TRBJ2-2 and V is TRBV11-2, with TRBD2 identical over 7 bases. The CDR3 totals 15 residues. Germline V gives CDR1 SGHAT, CDR2 FQNNGV. Losses at the gene ends were 1 base for V and 8 bases for J; bases not matched to a gene: 7. CDR3 protein: CASSLGWWTRGELFF. CDR3 coding DNA: TGTGCCAGCAGCTTAGGTTGGTGGACTAGAGGGGAGCTGTTTTTT.

The gene calls are TRBV29-1 and TRBJ1-3; D uncertain. This CDR3 is built from 12 residues. Germline V CDR1 and CDR2: SQVTM, ANQGSEA. V was trimmed by 7 bases and J by 4 bases, leaving 11 bases between them. The chain's CDR3 is CSAAHLGNTIYF. DNA of the CDR3: TGCAGCGCGGCCCACCTCGGAAACACCATATATTTT.

The CDR3 sequence is CASSNRGPGLQETQYF. For the CDR3, the DNA is TGTGCCAGCTCCAACAGGGGGCCGGGGTTACAAGAGACCCAGTACTTC. The V and J genes are TRBV7-8 and TRBJ2-5, with 9 bases lining up with TRBD1. The germline CDR1 and CDR2 sequences are SGHVS and FQNEAQ. The trim removed 8 bases at V and 2 bases at J, leaving 12 bases unmatched. The CDR3 contains 16 residues.

The chain uses TRBV29-1 and TRBJ2-2, with TRBD2 identical over 7 bases. Germline values: CDR1 SQVTM, CDR2 ANQGSEA. This CDR3 is built from 13 residues. Germline trimming cut 2 bases from V and 3 bases from J; bases unmatched to any gene: 0. The CDR3 is CSVELADTGELFF. The DNA for the CDR3 is TGCAGCGTTGAACTAGCGGACACCGGGGAGCTGTTTTTT.

This rearrangement joins TRBV30 to TRBJ1-3; D gene unclear. Germline assignment: CDR1 GTSNPN and CDR2 SVGIG (reference sequence). CDR3 size: 14 residues. V shed 0 bases and J shed 5 bases, with 11 bases lying between them. The CDR3 DNA reads TGTGCCTGGAGTGTACCGGCGGGGAGAAACACCATATATTTT. It codes for CAWSVPAGRNTIYF.

The chain recombines TRBV11-2 with TRBJ1-5, with D unresolved. From germline, CDR1 is SGHAT and CDR2 FQNNGV. The CDR3 consists of 14 residues. The V end was cut by 4 bases, the J end by 4 bases, with 11 bases between. CDR3 residues: CASSSGRSNQPQHF. The CDR3 DNA reads as TGTGCCAGCAGCTCCGGACGGAGTAATCAGCCCCAGCATTTT.